A selection of T cell receptor beta chains follows, all from one sample in a study of T-cell reconstitution after alpha-beta-depleted transplantation in children. TCRdb fed the PCR reads into MiXCR, producing one record per CDR3 protein. The sample has about 610,000 distinct CDR3 sequences; 10% to 13% are singletons. Source: PBMCs from the stem cell graft donor, taken from the stem cell graft. All receptors derive from a human donor who donated a stem cell graft to a child with acute myeloid leukemia. The CDR3 runs from the conserved cysteine through the conserved F or W. The order of the fields is CDR3 protein, CDR3 DNA, J gene, V gene, D gene, clone size. D genes are given only for firm matches. Size is stated for part of the rows, as once, few or many counts, or as a class when the clone is expanded.

CDR3aa: CASSGALHNEQFF
CDR3nt: TGTGCCAGCAGTGGGGCTCTTCACAATGAGCAGTTCTTC
j_gene: TRBJ2-1
v_gene: TRBV6-1
d_gene: .
abundance: few

CDR3aa: CASSRKGGLAGGSEQFF
CDR3nt: TGCGCCAGCAGCCGCAAAGGGGGACTAGCGGGAGGGAGTGAGCAGTTCTTC
j_gene: TRBJ2-1
v_gene: TRBV5-1
d_gene: TRBD2
abundance: .

CDR3aa: CSVEPAGTAYYGYTF
CDR3nt: TGCAGCGTTGAACCGGCGGGGACAGCATACTATGGCTACACCTTC
j_gene: TRBJ1-2
v_gene: TRBV29-1
d_gene: TRBD1
abundance: few

CDR3aa: CASSSRTGGYTEAFF
CDR3nt: TGTGCCAGCAGCTCCCGGACAGGGGGGTACACTGAAGCTTTCTTT
j_gene: TRBJ1-1
v_gene: TRBV7-8
d_gene: TRBD1
abundance: few

CDR3aa: CASSWTQGKGAYEQYF
CDR3nt: TGTGCCAGCAGTTGGACCCAGGGAAAGGGAGCCTACGAGCAGTACTTC
j_gene: TRBJ2-7
v_gene: TRBV6-5
d_gene: .
abundance: .

CDR3aa: CASSSGTEAFF
CDR3nt: TGTGCCAGCAGCTCCGGGACTGAAGCTTTCTTT
j_gene: TRBJ1-1
v_gene: TRBV7-2
d_gene: .
abundance: many

CDR3aa: CASSFTGDATYEQYF
CDR3nt: TGTGCCAGCAGTTTTACAGGGGATGCGACCTACGAGCAGTACTTC
j_gene: TRBJ2-7
v_gene: TRBV7-9
d_gene: TRBD1
abundance: few

CDR3aa: CSVTRVAYNEQFF
CDR3nt: TGCAGCGTTACCCGGGTAGCGTACAATGAGCAGTTCTTC
j_gene: TRBJ2-1
v_gene: TRBV29-1
d_gene: .
abundance: .

CDR3aa: CASSSRKETQYF
CDR3nt: TGTGCCAGCAGCTCCCGGAAGGAGACCCAGTACTTC
j_gene: TRBJ2-5
v_gene: TRBV2
d_gene: .
abundance: many

CDR3aa: CASSLVPQPQHF
CDR3nt: TGTGCCAGCAGTTTGGTGCCTCAGCCCCAGCATTTT
j_gene: TRBJ1-5
v_gene: TRBV12-3/TRBV12-4
d_gene: .
abundance: .

CDR3aa: CASSSTETNEQFF
CDR3nt: TGTGCCAGCAGCTCGACTGAGACAAATGAGCAGTTCTTC
j_gene: TRBJ2-1
v_gene: TRBV7-3
d_gene: .
abundance: few

CDR3aa: CASSSFVGDYNEQFF
CDR3nt: TGTGCCAGTAGTTCCTTTGTAGGGGACTACAATGAGCAGTTCTTC
j_gene: TRBJ2-1
v_gene: TRBV19
d_gene: .
abundance: few

CDR3aa: CASSRRTSGTYEQYF
CDR3nt: TGTGCCAGCAGTAGAAGGACTAGCGGGACCTACGAGCAGTACTTC
j_gene: TRBJ2-7
v_gene: TRBV12-3/TRBV12-4
d_gene: TRBD2
abundance: many

CDR3aa: CASSLIRTAYNEQFF
CDR3nt: TGCGCCAGCAGCTTGATAAGGACAGCCTACAATGAGCAGTTCTTC
j_gene: TRBJ2-1
v_gene: TRBV5-1
d_gene: .
abundance: .

CDR3aa: CASSPNTGGSYEQYF
CDR3nt: TGTGCCAGCTCACCAAACACAGGGGGCTCCTACGAGCAGTACTTC
j_gene: TRBJ2-7
v_gene: TRBV18
d_gene: TRBD1
abundance: few

CDR3aa: CASMSGISYEQYF
CDR3nt: TGTGCCAGCATGAGCGGGATATCCTACGAGCAGTACTTC
j_gene: TRBJ2-7
v_gene: TRBV3-1
d_gene: TRBD2
abundance: .

CDR3aa: CASSPSTRPTDTQYF
CDR3nt: TGTGCCAGCTCACCATCCACCCGTCCCACAGATACGCAGTATTTT
j_gene: TRBJ2-3
v_gene: TRBV18
d_gene: .
abundance: many

CDR3aa: CASSQDTKNIQYF
CDR3nt: TGTGCCAGCAGCCAAGACACCAAAAACATTCAGTACTTC
j_gene: TRBJ2-4
v_gene: TRBV14
d_gene: .
abundance: .

CDR3aa: CASSAWWTYEQYF
CDR3nt: TGTGCCAGCAGTGCGTGGTGGACCTACGAGCAGTACTTC
j_gene: TRBJ2-7
v_gene: TRBV2
d_gene: .
abundance: few

CDR3aa: CSARAASGFQETQYF
CDR3nt: TGCAGTGCTAGGGCAGCTAGCGGGTTCCAAGAGACCCAGTACTTC
j_gene: TRBJ2-5
v_gene: TRBV20-1
d_gene: TRBD2
abundance: many

CDR3aa: CSAPSSVLTRGDEQFF
CDR3nt: TGCAGTGCTCCTTCCTCTGTTTTGACTCGAGGGGATGAGCAGTTCTTC
j_gene: TRBJ2-1
v_gene: TRBV20-1
d_gene: .
abundance: few

CDR3aa: CSTDHSNTEAFF
CDR3nt: TGCAGTACTGACCACTCCAACACTGAAGCTTTCTTT
j_gene: TRBJ1-1
v_gene: TRBV20-1
d_gene: .
abundance: .

CDR3aa: CASSLALAGGFQETQYF
CDR3nt: TGTGCCAGCAGCTTAGCTTTGGCAGGGGGCTTCCAAGAGACCCAGTACTTC
j_gene: TRBJ2-5
v_gene: TRBV7-2
d_gene: TRBD1
abundance: few

CDR3aa: CASKHDRPPETQYF
CDR3nt: TGTGCCAGCAAACACGACAGGCCCCCAGAGACCCAGTACTTC
j_gene: TRBJ2-5
v_gene: TRBV12-3/TRBV12-4
d_gene: .
abundance: .

CDR3aa: CASSQSRQVAYNEQFF
CDR3nt: TGTGCCAGCAGCCAATCAAGACAGGTAGCCTACAATGAGCAGTTCTTC
j_gene: TRBJ2-1
v_gene: TRBV16
d_gene: .
abundance: many

CDR3aa: CASSLVQNGYGYTF
CDR3nt: TGCGCCAGCAGCTTGGTCCAGAATGGATATGGCTACACCTTC
j_gene: TRBJ1-2
v_gene: TRBV5-1
d_gene: .
abundance: many

CDR3aa: CATSRGDRGNTIYF
CDR3nt: TGTGCCACCAGCAGAGGAGACAGGGGAAACACCATATATTTT
j_gene: TRBJ1-3
v_gene: TRBV15
d_gene: .
abundance: few

CDR3aa: CAGRWDSSYEQYF
CDR3nt: TGTGCCGGACGCTGGGACAGCTCCTACGAGCAGTACTTC
j_gene: TRBJ2-7
v_gene: TRBV6-1
d_gene: TRBD1
abundance: .

CDR3aa: CASSEDGLAYEQYF
CDR3nt: TGTGCCAGCAGTGAGGACGGACTAGCTTACGAGCAGTACTTC
j_gene: TRBJ2-7
v_gene: TRBV6-2/TRBV6-3
d_gene: TRBD2
abundance: many

CDR3aa: CASSSGARAKNIQYF
CDR3nt: TGTGCCAGCAGTTCTGGGGCCAGGGCCAAAAACATTCAGTACTTC
j_gene: TRBJ2-4
v_gene: TRBV27
d_gene: .
abundance: .

CDR3aa: CASSLASEAFF
CDR3nt: TGTGCCAGCAGTTTGGCCTCTGAAGCTTTCTTT
j_gene: TRBJ1-1
v_gene: TRBV12-3/TRBV12-4
d_gene: .
abundance: .

CDR3aa: CSASPPGRITGELFF
CDR3nt: TGCAGCGCTTCCCCCCCCGGGAGGATCACCGGGGAGCTGTTTTTT
j_gene: TRBJ2-2
v_gene: TRBV29-1
d_gene: TRBD2
abundance: many

CDR3aa: CASLPASGRSTDTQYF
CDR3nt: TGTGCCTCCCTCCCGGCTAGCGGGAGGAGCACAGATACGCAGTATTTT
j_gene: TRBJ2-3
v_gene: TRBV6-1
d_gene: TRBD2
abundance: many

CDR3aa: CSGRGGTQYF
CDR3nt: TGCAGTGGGAGAGGGGGGACCCAGTACTTC
j_gene: TRBJ2-5
v_gene: TRBV20-1
d_gene: .
abundance: .

CDR3aa: CSAGPGQANYRYTF
CDR3nt: TGCAGTGCTGGCCCGGGACAGGCTAACTATCGCTACACCTTC
j_gene: TRBJ1-2
v_gene: TRBV20-1
d_gene: TRBD1
abundance: .

CDR3aa: CASSEFVYGGYTF
CDR3nt: TGTGCCAGCAGTGAATTCGTGTATGGTGGCTACACCTTC
j_gene: TRBJ1-2
v_gene: TRBV25-1
d_gene: .
abundance: few

CDR3aa: CSVGQGRGTGELFF
CDR3nt: TGCAGCGTTGGGCAGGGGAGGGGCACCGGGGAGCTGTTTTTT
j_gene: TRBJ2-2
v_gene: TRBV29-1
d_gene: .
abundance: many

CDR3aa: CSARDWGTSSYEQYF
CDR3nt: TGCAGTGCTAGAGATTGGGGGACTAGCAGTTACGAGCAGTACTTC
j_gene: TRBJ2-7
v_gene: TRBV20-1
d_gene: TRBD2
abundance: .

CDR3aa: CSVRTGTNYGYTF
CDR3nt: TGCAGCGTACGGACAGGGACTAACTATGGCTACACCTTC
j_gene: TRBJ1-2
v_gene: TRBV29-1
d_gene: TRBD1
abundance: .

CDR3aa: CCGGDGILLAKNIQYF
CDR3nt: TGCTGTGGGGGGGACGGAATCCTCCTAGCCAAAAACATTCAGTACTTC
j_gene: TRBJ2-4
v_gene: TRBV20-1
d_gene: TRBD2
abundance: once

CDR3aa: CASSLDLRGETQYF
CDR3nt: TGTGCCAGCAGCTTAGATCTCAGGGGGGAGACCCAGTACTTC
j_gene: TRBJ2-5
v_gene: TRBV7-2
d_gene: TRBD1
abundance: .

CDR3aa: CASNSLGQGLADTQYF
CDR3nt: TGTGCCAGCAATTCCTTGGGGCAGGGATTGGCAGATACGCAGTATTTT
j_gene: TRBJ2-3
v_gene: TRBV6-2/TRBV6-3
d_gene: .
abundance: few

CDR3aa: CASSLAGGFEAFF
CDR3nt: TGTGCCAGCAGCTTAGCGGGGGGTTTTGAAGCTTTCTTT
j_gene: TRBJ1-1
v_gene: TRBV7-2
d_gene: .
abundance: .

CDR3aa: CAISESMGTSSDEQFF
CDR3nt: TGTGCCATCAGTGAGTCGATGGGGACTAGTAGCGATGAGCAGTTCTTC
j_gene: TRBJ2-1
v_gene: TRBV10-3
d_gene: TRBD2
abundance: .

CDR3aa: CAISERDRTDTQYF
CDR3nt: TGTGCCATCAGTGAAAGGGACAGGACAGATACGCAGTATTTT
j_gene: TRBJ2-3
v_gene: TRBV10-3
d_gene: TRBD1
abundance: .

CDR3aa: CASSLGAGVQYF
CDR3nt: TGTGCCAGCAGCTTAGGTGCAGGTGTTCAGTACTTC
j_gene: TRBJ2-4
v_gene: TRBV7-2
d_gene: .
abundance: many

CDR3aa: CSGNDRGGTGVNEQYF
CDR3nt: TGCAGTGGAAATGACAGGGGCGGGACAGGGGTAAACGAGCAGTACTTC
j_gene: TRBJ2-7
v_gene: TRBV20-1
d_gene: TRBD1
abundance: .

CDR3aa: CASSATTASTDTQYF
CDR3nt: TGTGCCAGCAGCGCGACTACTGCTAGCACAGATACGCAGTATTTT
j_gene: TRBJ2-3
v_gene: TRBV6-1
d_gene: .
abundance: .

CDR3aa: CSVLADLGGNTIYF
CDR3nt: TGCAGCGTCCTCGCGGACCTAGGAGGAAACACCATATATTTT
j_gene: TRBJ1-3
v_gene: TRBV29-1
d_gene: .
abundance: few

CDR3aa: CSATTPGLAGVGYNEQFF
CDR3nt: TGCAGTGCTACGACCCCGGGACTAGCGGGAGTTGGGTACAATGAGCAGTTCTTC
j_gene: TRBJ2-1
v_gene: TRBV20-1
d_gene: TRBD2
abundance: once